Here is one TCR beta chain with its context. Its antigen remains unidentified. The data were produced by immunoSEQ multiplex PCR, yet TCRdb's version contains in-frame clones alone and is incomplete. The table records tens of thousands of clones, 85% to 95% of them present only once. This specimen comes from a study of OX40 agonist ivuxolimab in advanced cancers. About the study: Therapy given before enrollment (anti-PD-1, anti-PD-L1 or anti-CTLA-4) was allowed, and 30% to 50% had some. Study observations and caveats: Expanded clones were, on average, more numerous among CD8+ T cells than CD4+.

The CDR3 loop spans 17 amino acids. Germline V CDR1 and CDR2: SGDLS, YYNGEE. With V trimmed by 3 bases and J by 8 bases, 14 bases remained unmatched. The V call is TRBV9, the J call TRBJ2-1; 10 bases line up with TRBD2. The sample in question was CD4+ or CD8+ T cells sorted from blood, obtained in a trial of the OX40 agonist ivuxolimab. The sequence was obtained from an adult with an advanced solid tumor such as melanoma, head and neck, liver or kidney cancer. The CDR3 DNA reads TGTGCCAGCAGCGATCCGATAAGCGGGAGGGCTTTTGATGAGCAGTTCTTC. Translating it yields CASSDPISGRAFDEQFF.